The clone carrying this T cell receptor beta chain was detected many times. What it binds is unknown. The sample originates from a study of regulatory T cells in long-lasting Graves disease. The time point is: newly diagnosed GD, antithyroid drugs for less than 3 months. Extracted PBMC RNA gave rise to the TCR library. Study-wide findings and caveats: Persistent cases of Graves' showed reduced TCR diversity relative to newly diagnosed patients. Persistent disease preferred TRBV28, TRBJ1-2 and TRBJ2-5; new disease, TRBV20-1 and TRBJ2-1.

CDR1 and CDR2 from the germline V gene are MNHNS and SASEGT. V was clipped by 3 bases and J by 0 bases; unmatched bases: 7. This CDR3 region has 17 residues. Investigators prepared the TCR beta libraries by applying iRepertoire HTBI primers and Arm-PCR of CDR3 regions. TCRdb reprocessed the multiplex PCR reads with MiXCR, giving one entry per CDR3 protein. The table records 550,000 to 700,000 distinct CDR3 sequences, roughly a sixth of them present only once. The same data also contributed to another study, on T cells in Graves' hyperthyroidism and ophthalmopathy. This second study says: Researchers ran a first-round RT-PCR on the TCR CDR3 using the HTBI primer set.

Sequenced material: peripheral blood mononuclear cells (PBMCs), taken at new diagnosis, from a patient treated with antithyroid drugs. The rearrangement uses TRBV6-1 and TRBJ2-1, with 8 positions matching TRBD2. This clonotype originated in a man aged 18 to 30 with Graves disease. The CDR3 sequence: CASSERLARSSYNEQFF. CDR3 bases: TGTGCCAGCAGTGAGCGACTAGCGCGAAGCTCCTACAATGAGCAGTTCTTC.